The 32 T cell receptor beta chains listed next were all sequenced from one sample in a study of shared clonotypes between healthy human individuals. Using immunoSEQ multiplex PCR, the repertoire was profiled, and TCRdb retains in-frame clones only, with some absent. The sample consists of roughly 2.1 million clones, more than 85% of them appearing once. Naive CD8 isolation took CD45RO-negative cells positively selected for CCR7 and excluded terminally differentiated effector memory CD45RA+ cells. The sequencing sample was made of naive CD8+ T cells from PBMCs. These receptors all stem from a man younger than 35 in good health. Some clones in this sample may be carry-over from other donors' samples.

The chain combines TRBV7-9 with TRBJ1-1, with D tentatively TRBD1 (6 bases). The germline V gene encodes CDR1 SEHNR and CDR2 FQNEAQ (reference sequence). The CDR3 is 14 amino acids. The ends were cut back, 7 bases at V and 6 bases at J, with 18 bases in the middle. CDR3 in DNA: TGTGCCAGCACCAAGGGGGGAGTAGAATCTGAAGCTTTCTTT. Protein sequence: CASTKGGVESEAFF.

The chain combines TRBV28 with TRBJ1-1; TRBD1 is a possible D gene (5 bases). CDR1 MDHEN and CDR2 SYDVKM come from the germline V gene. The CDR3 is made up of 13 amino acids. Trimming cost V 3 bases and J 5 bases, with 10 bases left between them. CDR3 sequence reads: CASSFSGRTEAFF. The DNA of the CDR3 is TGTGCCAGCAGTTTTTCAGGGCGGACTGAAGCTTTCTTT. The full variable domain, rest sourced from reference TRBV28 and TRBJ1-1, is DVKVTQSSRYLVKRTGEKVFLECVQDMDHENMFWYRQDPGLGLRLIYFSYDVKMKEKGDIPEGYSVSREKKERFSLILESASTNQTSMYLCASSFSGRTEAFFGQGTRLTVV.

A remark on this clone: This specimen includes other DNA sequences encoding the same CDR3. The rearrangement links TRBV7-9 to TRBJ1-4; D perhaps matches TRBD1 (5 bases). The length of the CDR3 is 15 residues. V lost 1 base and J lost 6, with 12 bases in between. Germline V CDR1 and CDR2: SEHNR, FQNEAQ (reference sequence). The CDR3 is CASSLGGRVDEKLFF. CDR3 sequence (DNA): TGTGCCAGCAGCTTAGGGGGCAGGGTTGATGAAAAACTGTTTTTT.

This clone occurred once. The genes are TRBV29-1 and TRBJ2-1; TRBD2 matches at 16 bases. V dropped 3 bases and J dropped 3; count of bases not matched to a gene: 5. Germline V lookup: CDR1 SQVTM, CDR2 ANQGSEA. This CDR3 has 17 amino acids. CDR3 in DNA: TGCAGCGTTGAGGGACTAGCGGGAGGGCCGCTCTACAATGAGCAGTTCTTC. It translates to CSVEGLAGGPLYNEQFF.

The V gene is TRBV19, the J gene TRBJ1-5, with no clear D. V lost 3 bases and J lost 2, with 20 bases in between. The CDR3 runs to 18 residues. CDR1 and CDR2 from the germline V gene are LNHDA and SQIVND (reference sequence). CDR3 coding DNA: TGTGCCAGTAGTATGAGCTCCGGGAGCGTTTGGGGCAATCAGCCCCAGCATTTT. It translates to CASSMSSGSVWGNQPQHF.

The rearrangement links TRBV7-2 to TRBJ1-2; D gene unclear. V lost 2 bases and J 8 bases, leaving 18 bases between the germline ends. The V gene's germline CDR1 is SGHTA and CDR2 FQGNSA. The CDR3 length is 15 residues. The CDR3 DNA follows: TGTGCCAGCAGCTTAAGGGAAGGCCGCATCTGGGGCTACACCTTC. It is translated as CASSLREGRIWGYTF.

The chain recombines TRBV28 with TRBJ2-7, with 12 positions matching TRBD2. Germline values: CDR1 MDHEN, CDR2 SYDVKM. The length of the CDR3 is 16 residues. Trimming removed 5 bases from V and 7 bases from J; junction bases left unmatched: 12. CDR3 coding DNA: TGTGCCAGCAGTGCACGACTAGCGGGAGTCTTTGGAGAGCAGTACTTC. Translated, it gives CASSARLAGVFGEQYF.

This CDR3 reads CASSLEDRATYEQYF. In DNA form, the CDR3 reads TGTGCCAGCAGCTTAGAGGACAGGGCAACCTACGAGCAGTACTTC. The V gene is TRBV7-6, the J gene TRBJ2-7, with 8 bases that match TRBD1. The CDR3 has 15 residues. Trimming removed 1 base from V and 2 bases from J; junction bases left unmatched: 4. CDR1 is SGHVS, CDR2 FNYEAQ, per germline.

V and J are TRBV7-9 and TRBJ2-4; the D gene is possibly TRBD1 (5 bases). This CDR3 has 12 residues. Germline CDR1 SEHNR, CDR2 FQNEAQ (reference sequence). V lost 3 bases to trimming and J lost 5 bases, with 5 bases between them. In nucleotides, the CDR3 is TGTGCCAGCAGCTTGACAGAAAACATTCAGTACTTC. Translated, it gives CASSLTENIQYF.

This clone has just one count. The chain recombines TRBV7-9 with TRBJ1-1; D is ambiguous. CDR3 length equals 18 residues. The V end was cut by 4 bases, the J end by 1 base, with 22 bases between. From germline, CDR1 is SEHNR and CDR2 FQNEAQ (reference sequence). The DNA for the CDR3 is TGTGCCAGCAGCTCCTTCCCCCTAGGACGGAGCGCGAACACTGAAGCTTTCTTT. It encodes CASSSFPLGRSANTEAFF.

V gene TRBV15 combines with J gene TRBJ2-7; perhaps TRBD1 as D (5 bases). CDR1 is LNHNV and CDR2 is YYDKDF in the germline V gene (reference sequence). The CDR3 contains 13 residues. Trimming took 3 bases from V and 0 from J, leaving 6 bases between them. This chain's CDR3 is CATSSDSSYEQYF. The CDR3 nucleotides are TGTGCCACCAGCAGCGACAGCTCCTACGAGCAGTACTTC.

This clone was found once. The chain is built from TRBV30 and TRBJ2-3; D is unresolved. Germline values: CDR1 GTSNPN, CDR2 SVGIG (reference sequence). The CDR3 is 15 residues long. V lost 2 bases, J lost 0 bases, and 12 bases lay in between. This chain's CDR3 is CAWSFGTSSTDTQYF. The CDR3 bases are TGTGCCTGGAGTTTCGGCACCTCTAGCACAGATACGCAGTATTTT.

CDR3 amino acids: CASSPWVSGSGRTYEQYF. DNA for the CDR3: TGCGCCAGCAGCCCTTGGGTTAGCGGGAGCGGTCGAACCTACGAGCAGTACTTC. The rearrangement joins TRBV4-3 to TRBJ2-7, with 9 nucleotides matching TRBD2. The CDR3 consists of 18 residues. Per the germline V gene, CDR1 is LGHNA and CDR2 is YSLEER. V gave up 4 bases and J gave up 2 bases; unmatched junction bases: 15.

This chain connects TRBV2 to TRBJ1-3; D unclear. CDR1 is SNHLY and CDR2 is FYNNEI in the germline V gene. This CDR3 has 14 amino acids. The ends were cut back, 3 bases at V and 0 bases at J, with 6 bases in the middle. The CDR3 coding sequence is TGTGCCAGCAGTGACAGGAGCTCTGGAAACACCATATATTTT. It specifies CASSDRSSGNTIYF.

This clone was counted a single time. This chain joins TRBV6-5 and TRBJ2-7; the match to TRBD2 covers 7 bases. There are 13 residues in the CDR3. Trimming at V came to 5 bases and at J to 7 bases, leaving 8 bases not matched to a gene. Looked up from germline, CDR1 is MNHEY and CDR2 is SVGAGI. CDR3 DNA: TGTGCCAGCAGTAAAACGGGAGGACGGGAGCAGTACTTC. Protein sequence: CASSKTGGREQYF.

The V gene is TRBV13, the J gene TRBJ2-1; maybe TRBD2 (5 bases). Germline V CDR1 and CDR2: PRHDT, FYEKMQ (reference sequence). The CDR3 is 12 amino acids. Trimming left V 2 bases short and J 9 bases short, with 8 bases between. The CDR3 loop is CASSLRGSEQFF. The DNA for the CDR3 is TGTGCCAGCAGCTTACGAGGGAGTGAGCAGTTCTTC. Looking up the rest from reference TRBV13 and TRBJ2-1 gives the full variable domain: AAGVIQSPRHLIKEKRETATLKCYPIPRHDTVYWYQQGPGQDPQFLISFYEKMQSDKGSIPDRFSAQQFSDYHSELNMSSLELGDSALYFCASSLRGSEQFFGPGTRLTVL.

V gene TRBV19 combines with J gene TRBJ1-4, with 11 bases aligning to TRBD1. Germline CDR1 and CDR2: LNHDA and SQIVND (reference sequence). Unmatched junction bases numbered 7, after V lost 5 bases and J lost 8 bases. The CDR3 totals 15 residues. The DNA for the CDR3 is TGTGCCAGTAGTCCCAGGGACAGGGGGATAGAAAAACTGTTTTTT. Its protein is CASSPRDRGIEKLFF.

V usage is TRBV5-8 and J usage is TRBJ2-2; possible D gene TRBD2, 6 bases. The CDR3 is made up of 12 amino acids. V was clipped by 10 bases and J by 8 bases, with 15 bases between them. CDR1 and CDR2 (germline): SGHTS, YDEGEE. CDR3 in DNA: TGTGCCTCCCGGTCCGGGGGAGGGGAGCTGTTTTTT. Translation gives CASRSGGGELFF.

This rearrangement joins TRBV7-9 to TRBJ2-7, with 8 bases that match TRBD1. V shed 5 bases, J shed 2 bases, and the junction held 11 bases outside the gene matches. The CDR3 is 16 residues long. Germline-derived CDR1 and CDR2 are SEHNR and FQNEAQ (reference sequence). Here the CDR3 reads CASSPTPGRGPYEQYF. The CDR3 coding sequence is TGTGCCAGCAGCCCGACCCCGGGCAGGGGGCCCTACGAGCAGTACTTC.

CDR3 sequence: CASSQISGGAEQYF. DNA of the CDR3: TGTGCCAGCAGCCAGATCTCGGGAGGCGCCGAGCAGTACTTC. The chain links TRBV7-9 to TRBJ2-7; TRBD2 aligns across 7 bases. This CDR3 spans 14 amino acids. With V trimmed by 5 bases and J by 6 bases, 10 bases remained unmatched. Germline-derived CDR1 and CDR2 are SEHNR and FQNEAQ (reference sequence).

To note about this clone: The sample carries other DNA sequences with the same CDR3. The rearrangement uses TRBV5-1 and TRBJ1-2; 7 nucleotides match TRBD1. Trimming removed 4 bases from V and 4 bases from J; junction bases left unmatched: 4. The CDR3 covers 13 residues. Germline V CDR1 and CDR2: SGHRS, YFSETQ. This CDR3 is CASSPGTAYGYTF. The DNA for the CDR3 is TGCGCCAGCAGCCCAGGGACAGCCTATGGCTACACCTTC.

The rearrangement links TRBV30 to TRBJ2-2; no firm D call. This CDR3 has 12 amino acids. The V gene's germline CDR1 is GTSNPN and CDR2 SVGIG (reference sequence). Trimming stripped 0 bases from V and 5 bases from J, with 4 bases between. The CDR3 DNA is TGTGCCTGGAGTGTACCGACCGGGGAGCTGTTTTTT. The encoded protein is CAWSVPTGELFF.

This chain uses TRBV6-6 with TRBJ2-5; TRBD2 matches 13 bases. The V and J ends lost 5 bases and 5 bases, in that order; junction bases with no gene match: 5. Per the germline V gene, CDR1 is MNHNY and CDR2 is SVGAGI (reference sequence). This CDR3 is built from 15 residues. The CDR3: CASSSWTSGSETQYF. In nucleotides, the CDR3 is TGTGCCAGCAGTAGTTGGACTAGCGGGAGTGAGACCCAGTACTTC.

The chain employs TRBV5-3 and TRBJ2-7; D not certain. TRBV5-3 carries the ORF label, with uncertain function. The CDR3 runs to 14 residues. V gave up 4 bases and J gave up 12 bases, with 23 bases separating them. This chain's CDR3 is CARSAVHPQPNRYF. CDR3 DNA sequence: TGTGCCAGAAGCGCGGTTCACCCCCAGCCAAACCGGTACTTC.

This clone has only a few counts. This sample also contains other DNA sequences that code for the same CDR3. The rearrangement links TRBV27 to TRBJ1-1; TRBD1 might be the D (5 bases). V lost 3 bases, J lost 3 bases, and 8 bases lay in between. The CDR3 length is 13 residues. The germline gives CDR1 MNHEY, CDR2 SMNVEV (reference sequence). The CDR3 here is CASSLGTHTEAFF. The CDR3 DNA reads TGTGCCAGCAGTTTGGGGACGCACACTGAAGCTTTCTTT.

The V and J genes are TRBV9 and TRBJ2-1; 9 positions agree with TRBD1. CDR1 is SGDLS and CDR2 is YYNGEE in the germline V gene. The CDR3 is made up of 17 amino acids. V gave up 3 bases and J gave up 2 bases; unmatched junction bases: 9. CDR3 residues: CASSASSGTGPYNEQFF. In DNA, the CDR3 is TGTGCCAGCAGCGCCAGCTCCGGGACAGGGCCCTACAATGAGCAGTTCTTC.

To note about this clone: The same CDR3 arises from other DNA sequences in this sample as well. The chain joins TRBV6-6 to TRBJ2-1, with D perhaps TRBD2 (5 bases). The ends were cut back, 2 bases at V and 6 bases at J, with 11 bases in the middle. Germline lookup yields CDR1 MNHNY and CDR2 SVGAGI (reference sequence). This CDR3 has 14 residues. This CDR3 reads CASSYAGGGNEQFF. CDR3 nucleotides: TGTGCCAGCAGTTACGCGGGCGGTGGCAATGAGCAGTTCTTC.

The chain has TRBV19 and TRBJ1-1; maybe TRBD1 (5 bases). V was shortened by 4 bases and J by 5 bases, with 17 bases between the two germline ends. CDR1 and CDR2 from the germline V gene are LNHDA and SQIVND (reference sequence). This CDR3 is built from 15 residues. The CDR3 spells CASSTLGGKGTEAFF. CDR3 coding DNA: TGTGCCAGTAGTACCTTGGGGGGGAAGGGTACTGAAGCTTTCTTT.

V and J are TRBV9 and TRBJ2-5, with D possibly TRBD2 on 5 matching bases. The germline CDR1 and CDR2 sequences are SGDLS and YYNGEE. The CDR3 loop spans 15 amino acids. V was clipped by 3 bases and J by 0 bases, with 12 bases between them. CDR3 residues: CASSAIATYQETQYF. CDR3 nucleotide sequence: TGTGCCAGCAGCGCTATAGCGACGTACCAAGAGACCCAGTACTTC. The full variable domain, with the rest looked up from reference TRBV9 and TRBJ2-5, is DSGVTQTPKHLITATGQRVTLRCSPRSGDLSVYWYQQSLDQGLQFLIQYYNGEERAKGNILERFSAQQFPDLHSELNLSSLELGDSALYFCASSAIATYQETQYFGPGTRLLVL.

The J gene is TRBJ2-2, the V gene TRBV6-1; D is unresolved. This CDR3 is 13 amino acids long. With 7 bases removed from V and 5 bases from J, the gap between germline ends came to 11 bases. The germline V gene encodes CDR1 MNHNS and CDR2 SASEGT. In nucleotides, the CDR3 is TGTGCCAGCACAACGGCTACGACCGGGGAGCTGTTTTTT. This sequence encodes CASTTATTGELFF.

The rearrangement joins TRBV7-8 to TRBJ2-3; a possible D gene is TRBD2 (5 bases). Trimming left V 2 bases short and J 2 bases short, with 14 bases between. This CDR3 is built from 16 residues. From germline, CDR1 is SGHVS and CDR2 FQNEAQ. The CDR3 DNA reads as TGTGCCAGCAGCTTAATAGTTGCGGGCCCCACAGATACGCAGTATTTT. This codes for CASSLIVAGPTDTQYF.

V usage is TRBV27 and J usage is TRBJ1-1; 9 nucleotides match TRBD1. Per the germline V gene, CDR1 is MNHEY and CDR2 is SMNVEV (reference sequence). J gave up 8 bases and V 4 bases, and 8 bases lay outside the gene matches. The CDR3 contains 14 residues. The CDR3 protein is CASSSQGASTEAFF. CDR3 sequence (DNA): TGTGCCAGCAGTTCACAGGGGGCTAGTACCGAAGCTTTCTTT.